The TCR beta chain described here comes from a study of long-term antiretroviral therapy in people with HIV. To note about this clone: Its antigen remains unidentified.

Each donor had at least one pre-ART and at least two post-ART PBMC samples. Study-level results: The data indicate that diversity increased after ART but remained below transplant donor controls. Repertoire dominance by clones expanded before ART was seen at all time points. Versus controls, repertoires in people with HIV had narrower CDR3 length ranges.

This was the immunoSEQ v3.0 assay at survey level. This table comes from immunoSEQ multiplex PCR, and its TCRdb copy is limited to in-frame clones, with some not included. Of approximately 35,000 clones in the sample, approximately 94% were seen once. Trimming took off 4 bases at V and 0 bases at J, with 15 bases between the two ends. The CDR3 contains 16 residues. From germline, CDR1 is MDHEN and CDR2 SYDVKM. Sample: unsorted PBMCs, taken 4.1 years after starting antiretroviral therapy. The rearrangement joins TRBV28 to TRBJ1-1; perhaps TRBD1 as D (5 bases). This clonotype originated in a woman aged 45 to 65 with HIV. CDR3 region: CASSYLREQMNTEAFF. CDR3 nucleotides: TGTGCCAGCAGTTACCTCAGGGAACAGATGAACACTGAAGCTTTCTTT.